These 21 T cell receptor beta chains were all obtained from the same sample, sequenced in a study of T cell responses to AZD1222 COVID-19 vaccine. Assay used: immunoSEQ multiplex PCR; TCRdb lists only in-frame clones, some missing. In the table there are around 100,000 clones, around 94% of which are singletons. The specimen was peripheral blood, collected on day 0 of AZD1222 vaccination. These receptors were obtained from an adult in good health.

This clone was seen a few times. J is TRBJ2-1 and V is TRBV2; 7 positions agree with TRBD2. The J segment lost 0 bases and the V segment lost 5 bases, leaving 7 bases of the junction unmatched. The CDR3 consists of 16 residues. Germline CDR1 and CDR2: SNHLY and FYNNEI. CDR3 region: CASSLPSGFSYNEQFF. As DNA, the CDR3 is TGTGCCAGCAGTCTTCCTAGCGGATTCTCCTACAATGAGCAGTTCTTC.

The V and J genes are TRBV11-3 and TRBJ2-1; 10 bases line up with TRBD2. Germline-derived CDR1 and CDR2 are SGHNT and YENEEA. With V trimmed by 5 bases and J by 5 bases, 6 bases remained unmatched. CDR3 length: 15 residues. The CDR3 coding sequence is TGTGCCAGCAGCGGACCTAGCGGGAGAAACAATGAGCAGTTCTTC. Protein product: CASSGPSGRNNEQFF. Combining the CDR3 with reference TRBV11-3 and TRBJ2-1 gives the whole variable domain EAGVVQSPRYKIIEKKQPVAFWCNPISGHNTLYWYLQNLGQGPELLIRYENEEAVDDSQLPKDRFSAERLKGVDSTLKIQPAELGDSAVYLCASSGPSGRNNEQFFGPGTRLTVL.

V usage is TRBV6-5 and J usage is TRBJ1-2; D call uncertain. The V end was cut by 5 bases, the J end by 4 bases, with 14 bases between. Germline V gives CDR1 MNHEY, CDR2 SVGAGI. The CDR3 spans 14 residues. Here the CDR3 DNA reads TGTGCCAGCAGTCCGAAACTGAGTATCTATGGCTACACCTTC. Translating gives CASSPKLSIYGYTF.

This chain links TRBV19 with TRBJ2-7; TRBD1 agrees at 12 bases. With V trimmed by 8 bases and J by 5 bases, 4 bases remained unmatched. From germline, CDR1 is LNHDA and CDR2 SQIVND (reference sequence). The CDR3 consists of 13 residues. CDR3 coding DNA: TGTGCCAGTGGGGGACAGGGGGCGGACGAGCAGTACTTC. Its protein product is CASGGQGADEQYF.

The gene calls are TRBV7-2 and TRBJ1-5, with no clear D. The CDR3 is 13 amino acids. V was cut by 1 base and J by 3 bases, with 4 bases left in between. Germline loops: CDR1 SGHTA, CDR2 FQGNSA. The DNA for the CDR3 is TGTGCCAGCAGCTTAGGCGCCAATCAGCCCCAGCATTTT. It is translated as CASSLGANQPQHF.

The chain carries TRBV24-1 and TRBJ1-2; D is undetermined. The CDR3 has 13 residues. Trimming left V 0 bases short and J 7 bases short, with 8 bases between. CDR1 and CDR2 (germline): KGHDR, SFDVKD. The CDR3 sequence: CATSDLDGSGYTF. The CDR3 DNA reads as TGTGCCACCAGTGATTTGGACGGGAGTGGCTACACCTTC.

The chain employs TRBV30 and TRBJ1-4, with D possibly matching TRBD1 (5 bases). V was cut by 3 bases and J by 3 bases, with 11 bases left in between. The CDR3 is 14 amino acids. Germline V CDR1 and CDR2: GTSNPN, SVGIG (reference sequence). The CDR3 sequence is CAWRRGGPNEKLFF. Written as DNA, the CDR3 is TGTGCCTGGAGGCGGGGCGGGCCTAATGAAAAACTGTTTTTT.

V and J are TRBV7-9 and TRBJ2-5; no reliable D call. Germline V gene data show CDR1 as SEHNR and CDR2 as FQNEAQ (reference sequence). Trimming shortened V by 3 bases and J by 11 bases, and 13 bases separated the two germline ends. The CDR3 runs to 12 residues. CDR3 nucleotide sequence: TGTGCCAGCAGCTTTCATTCCGGTGGGCAGTACTTC. This sequence encodes CASSFHSGGQYF.

This clone was counted a single time. The rearrangement links TRBV30 to TRBJ1-1; perhaps TRBD1 as D (5 bases). The CDR3 consists of 12 residues. CDR1 GTSNPN and CDR2 SVGIG come from the germline V gene (reference sequence). V was shortened by 2 bases and J by 6 bases, with 10 bases between the two germline ends. The CDR3 region is CAWSRGVPEAFF. In nucleotides, the CDR3 is TGTGCCTGGAGTAGGGGTGTACCTGAAGCTTTCTTT.

The chain has TRBV11-2 and TRBJ1-1, with D unclear. Trimming took off 4 bases at V and 0 bases at J, with 9 bases between the two ends. Germline V gives CDR1 SGHAT, CDR2 FQNNGV. This CDR3 has 14 amino acids. In nucleotides, the CDR3 is TGTGCCAGCAGCTCCGTCCCCCTGAACACTGAAGCTTTCTTT. Amino acid sequence: CASSSVPLNTEAFF.

The sample holds a few counts of this clone. The chain links TRBV12-3 or TRBV12-4 to TRBJ1-1; D call uncertain. The CDR3 has 12 amino acids. Trimming took 2 bases from V and 10 from J, leaving 11 bases between them. The DNA of the CDR3 is TGTGCCAGCAGTTTAAGGACGGCGGCAGCTTTCTTT. Translation gives CASSLRTAAAFF.

The CDR3 region is CASSLANTDTIYF. CDR3 DNA: TGCGCCAGCAGCTTGGCAAACACGGACACCATATATTTT. The chain joins TRBV5-1 to TRBJ1-3, with D unresolved. CDR1 is SGHRS and CDR2 is YFSETQ in the germline V gene. The CDR3 covers 13 residues. Trimming stripped 0 bases from V and 8 bases from J, with 9 bases between. Looking up the rest from reference TRBV5-1 and TRBJ1-3 gives the full variable domain: KAGVTQTPRYLIKTRGQQVTLSCSPISGHRSVSWYQQTPGQGLQFLFEYFSETQRNKGNFPGRFSGRQFSNSRSEMNVSTLELGDSALYLCASSLANTDTIYFGEGSWLTVV.

This rearrangement joins TRBV3-1 (or the pseudogene TRBV3-2) to TRBJ1-2; D perhaps matches TRBD1 (5 bases). With 2 bases removed from V and 8 bases from J, the gap between germline ends came to 21 bases. The CDR3 covers 16 residues. Germline loops: CDR1 LGHDT, CDR2 YNNKEL (reference sequence). The CDR3 DNA sequence: TGTGCCAGCAGCCAATCGGGGACCGAGCCTCTGCGAGGCTACACCTTC. This gives the protein CASSQSGTEPLRGYTF.

This clone was counted a single time. This rearrangement joins TRBV25-1 to TRBJ1-4, with D maybe TRBD1 (5 bases). There are 15 residues in the CDR3. The germline V and J ends were trimmed by 0 bases and 7 bases, with 12 bases remaining between them. CDR1 MGHDK and CDR2 SYGVNS come from the germline V gene. The CDR3 region has the DNA TGTGCCAGCAGTGAATATGGGGGTCAGGCTGAAAAACTGTTTTTT. As protein: CASSEYGGQAEKLFF.

V usage is TRBV5-1 and J usage is TRBJ2-6; D is perhaps TRBD2 (5 bases). CDR3 length: 14 residues. The germline V gene encodes CDR1 SGHRS and CDR2 YFSETQ. The germline V and J ends were trimmed by 6 bases and 0 bases, with 7 bases remaining between them. The CDR3 loop reads CASNRDSGANVLTF. The CDR3 bases are TGCGCCAGCAACCGGGACTCTGGGGCCAACGTCCTGACTTTC.

V gene TRBV19 combines with J gene TRBJ2-1, with 8 bases lining up with TRBD2. V was pared by 4 bases and J by 2 bases, with 4 bases of the junction left unmatched. Germline V gene lookup returns CDR1 LNHDA and CDR2 SQIVND (reference sequence). This CDR3 comprises 15 residues. CDR3: CASSRGGRTYNEQFF. CDR3 DNA: TGTGCCAGTAGTAGGGGCGGGAGGACCTACAATGAGCAGTTCTTC.

V is TRBV4-3 and J is TRBJ2-2; D might be TRBD2 (7 bases). The CDR3 extends over 16 amino acids. V lost 4 bases to trimming and J lost 4 bases, with 16 bases between them. Germline lookup yields CDR1 LGHNA and CDR2 YSLEER. CDR3 sequence: CASSPSGGWTTGELFF. The CDR3 bases are TGCGCCAGCAGCCCCTCGGGGGGCTGGACCACCGGGGAGCTGTTTTTT.

The sample holds one count of this clone. The chain recombines TRBV5-8 with TRBJ2-2; D is perhaps TRBD2 (6 bases). The CDR3 is 17 amino acids. Germline values: CDR1 SGHTS, CDR2 YDEGEE. V was clipped by 4 bases and J by 6 bases, with 22 bases between them. The chain's CDR3 is CASSHTKIGWGAGELFF. The CDR3, as DNA: TGTGCCAGCAGCCACACTAAGATCGGATGGGGGGCCGGGGAGCTGTTTTTT.

V and J are TRBV18 and TRBJ2-1; D not resolved. V shed 3 bases and J shed 9 bases, with 12 bases lying between them. Germline CDR1 reads KGHSH; CDR2 reads LQKENI. The CDR3 covers 13 residues. The CDR3 sequence is CASSPILSGEQFF. CDR3 coding DNA: TGTGCCAGCTCACCGATCCTTAGTGGTGAGCAGTTCTTC.

The gene calls are TRBV3-1 (or the pseudogene TRBV3-2) and TRBJ1-4, with D possibly matching TRBD1 (5 bases). From germline, CDR1 is LGHDT and CDR2 YNNKEL (reference sequence). The CDR3 spans 16 residues. V was trimmed by 3 bases and J by 3 bases, leaving 14 bases between them. CDR3 sequence (DNA): TGTGCCAGCAGCCAGATGGCCAGGGAAGCTAATGAAAAACTGTTTTTT. It encodes CASSQMAREANEKLFF.

The chain links TRBV28 to TRBJ2-7; 9 positions agree with TRBD2. Looked up from germline, CDR1 is MDHEN and CDR2 is SYDVKM. This CDR3 comprises 18 residues. The V and J ends lost 9 bases and 2 bases, in that order; junction bases with no gene match: 20. The CDR3 region has the DNA TGTGCCAGTCAGCAAGTAATTGTGCGGGAGGGAGCTCCCTACGAGCAGTACTTC. Translated, it gives CASQQVIVREGAPYEQYF.